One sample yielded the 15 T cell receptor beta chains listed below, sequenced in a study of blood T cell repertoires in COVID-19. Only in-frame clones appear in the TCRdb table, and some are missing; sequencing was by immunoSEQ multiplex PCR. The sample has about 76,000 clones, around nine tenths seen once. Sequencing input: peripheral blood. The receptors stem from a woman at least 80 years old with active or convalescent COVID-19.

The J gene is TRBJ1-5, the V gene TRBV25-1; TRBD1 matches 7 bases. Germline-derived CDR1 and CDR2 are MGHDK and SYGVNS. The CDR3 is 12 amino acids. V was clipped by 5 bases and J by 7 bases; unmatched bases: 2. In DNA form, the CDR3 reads TGTGCCAGCAGTCAACAGGGGCAGCCCCAGCATTTT. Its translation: CASSQQGQPQHF.

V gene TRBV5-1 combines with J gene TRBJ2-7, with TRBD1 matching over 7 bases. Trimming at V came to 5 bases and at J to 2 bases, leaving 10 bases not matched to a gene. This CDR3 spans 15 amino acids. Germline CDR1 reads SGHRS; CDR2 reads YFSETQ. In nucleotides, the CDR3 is TGCGCCAGCAGGCCGAGGGACAGCTGGGCCTACGAGCAGTACTTC. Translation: CASRPRDSWAYEQYF.

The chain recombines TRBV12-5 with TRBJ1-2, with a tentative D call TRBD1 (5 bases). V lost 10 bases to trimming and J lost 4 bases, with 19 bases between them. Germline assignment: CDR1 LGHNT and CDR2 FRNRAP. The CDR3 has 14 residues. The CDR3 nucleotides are TGTGCTAACGACGGGGGGGGAACTTCCTATGGCTACACCTTC. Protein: CANDGGGTSYGYTF.

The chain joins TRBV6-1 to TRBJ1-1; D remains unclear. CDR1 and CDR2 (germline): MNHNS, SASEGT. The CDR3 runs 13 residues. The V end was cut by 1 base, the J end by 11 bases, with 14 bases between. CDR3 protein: CASSEGVFPNAFF. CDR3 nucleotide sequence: TGTGCCAGCAGTGAAGGAGTCTTCCCGAACGCTTTCTTT.

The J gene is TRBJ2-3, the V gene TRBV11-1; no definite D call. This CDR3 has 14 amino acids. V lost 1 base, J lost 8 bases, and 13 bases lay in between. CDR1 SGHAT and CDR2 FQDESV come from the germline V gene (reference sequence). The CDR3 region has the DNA TGTGCCAGCAGCTTAGTGGCCCAGTCGGGTACGCAGTATTTT. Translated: CASSLVAQSGTQYF.

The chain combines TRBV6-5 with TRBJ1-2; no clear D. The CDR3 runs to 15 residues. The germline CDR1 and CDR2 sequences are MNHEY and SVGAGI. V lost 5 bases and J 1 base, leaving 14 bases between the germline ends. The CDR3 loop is CASSRSSGINYGYTF. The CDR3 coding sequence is TGTGCCAGCAGTAGAAGCTCGGGGATTAACTATGGCTACACCTTC.

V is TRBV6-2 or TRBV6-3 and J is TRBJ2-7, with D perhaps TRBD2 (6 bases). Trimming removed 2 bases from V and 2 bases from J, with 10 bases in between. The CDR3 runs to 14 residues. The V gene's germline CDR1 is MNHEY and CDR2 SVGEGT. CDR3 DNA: TGTGCCAGCAGTTACCGGGGGTCACCCTACGAGCAGTACTTC. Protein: CASSYRGSPYEQYF.

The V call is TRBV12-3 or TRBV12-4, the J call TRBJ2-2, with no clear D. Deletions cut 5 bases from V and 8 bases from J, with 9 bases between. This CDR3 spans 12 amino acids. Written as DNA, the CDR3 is TGTGCCAGCAGTCGGGTCCCTGGGGAGCTGTTTTTT. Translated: CASSRVPGELFF.

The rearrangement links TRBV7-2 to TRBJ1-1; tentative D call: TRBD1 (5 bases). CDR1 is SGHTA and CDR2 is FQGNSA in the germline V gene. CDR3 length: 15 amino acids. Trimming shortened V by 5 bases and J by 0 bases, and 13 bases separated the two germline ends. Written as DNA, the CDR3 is TGTGCCAGCAGCGCACACCTACAGGTGAACACTGAAGCTTTCTTT. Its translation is CASSAHLQVNTEAFF.

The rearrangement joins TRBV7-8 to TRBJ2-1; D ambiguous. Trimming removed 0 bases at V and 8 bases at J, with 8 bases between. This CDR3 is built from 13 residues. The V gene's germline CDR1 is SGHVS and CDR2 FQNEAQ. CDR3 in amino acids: CASSLALSHEQFF. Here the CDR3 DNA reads TGTGCCAGCAGCTTAGCTCTGTCCCATGAGCAGTTCTTC.

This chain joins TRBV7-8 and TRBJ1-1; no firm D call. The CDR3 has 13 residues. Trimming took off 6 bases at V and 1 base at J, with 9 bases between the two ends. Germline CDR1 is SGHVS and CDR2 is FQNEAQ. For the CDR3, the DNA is TGTGCCAGCAGGTCGAGAGGGAACACTGAAGCTTTCTTT. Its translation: CASRSRGNTEAFF.

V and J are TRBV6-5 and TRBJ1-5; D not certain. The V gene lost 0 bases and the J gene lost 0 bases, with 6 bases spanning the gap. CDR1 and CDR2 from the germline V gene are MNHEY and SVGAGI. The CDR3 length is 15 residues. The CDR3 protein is CASSYSAVSNQPQHF. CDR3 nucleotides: TGTGCCAGCAGTTACTCGGCCGTTAGCAATCAGCCCCAGCATTTT.

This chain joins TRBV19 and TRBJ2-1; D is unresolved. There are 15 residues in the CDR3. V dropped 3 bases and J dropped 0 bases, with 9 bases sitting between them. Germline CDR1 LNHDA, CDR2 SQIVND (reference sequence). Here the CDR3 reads CASSIYSSSYNEQFF. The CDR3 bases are TGTGCCAGTAGTATTTACAGCAGCTCCTACAATGAGCAGTTCTTC.

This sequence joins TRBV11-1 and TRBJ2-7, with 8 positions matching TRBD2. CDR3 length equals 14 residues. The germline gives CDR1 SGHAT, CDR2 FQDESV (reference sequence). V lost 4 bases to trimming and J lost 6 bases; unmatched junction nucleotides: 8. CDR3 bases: TGTGCCAGCAGCTCCGGGACTAGAAGTCTCGAGCAGTACTTC. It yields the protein CASSSGTRSLEQYF.

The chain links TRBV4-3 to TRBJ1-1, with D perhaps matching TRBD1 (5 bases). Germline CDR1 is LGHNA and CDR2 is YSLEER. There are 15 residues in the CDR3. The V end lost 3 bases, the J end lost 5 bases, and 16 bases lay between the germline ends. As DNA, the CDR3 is TGCGCCAGCAGCCAGAGGGCTCGGGGGGGGACTGAAGCTTTCTTT. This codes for CASSQRARGGTEAFF.